This T cell receptor beta chain appears in the sequencing data of a study of cytomegalovirus exposure and HLA in healthy donors. Of note for this clone: Antigen unknown.

Per the germline V gene, CDR1 is SGHDT and CDR2 is YYEEEE. Trimming at V came to 1 base and at J to 4 bases, leaving 8 bases not matched to a gene. The CDR3 sequence is 15 residues long. The study ran its PCR with 60 Vbeta and 13 Jbeta primers. Here immunoSEQ multiplex PCR was the method, and the copy in TCRdb shows in-frame clones only, minus some. The sample yields approximately 160,000 clones, approximately 81% seen once. Study-level points and caveats: The authors reported that TCR beta sequences could predict HLA-A and HLA-B alleles. These predictions were accurate for most subjects in the first cohort. When analyzed later, the rates of TCR association showed variation by HLA locus, with DRB1 the most and HLA-C the fewest. Most of the TCR beta V segments (in an earlier analysis) were productive either about 87% or about 30% of the time. Cytomegalovirus-associated TCR beta chains were listed, numbering 164.

Sequences were obtained from PBMCs. The chain uses TRBV5-6 and TRBJ2-7, with 7 bases that match TRBD1. The receptor was isolated from a man aged 50 to 59 in good health and CMV-seropositive. CDR3 residues: CASSLSLGGGYEQYF. The CDR3 coding sequence is TGTGCCAGCAGCTTGAGTTTAGGGGGCGGGTACGAGCAGTACTTC.